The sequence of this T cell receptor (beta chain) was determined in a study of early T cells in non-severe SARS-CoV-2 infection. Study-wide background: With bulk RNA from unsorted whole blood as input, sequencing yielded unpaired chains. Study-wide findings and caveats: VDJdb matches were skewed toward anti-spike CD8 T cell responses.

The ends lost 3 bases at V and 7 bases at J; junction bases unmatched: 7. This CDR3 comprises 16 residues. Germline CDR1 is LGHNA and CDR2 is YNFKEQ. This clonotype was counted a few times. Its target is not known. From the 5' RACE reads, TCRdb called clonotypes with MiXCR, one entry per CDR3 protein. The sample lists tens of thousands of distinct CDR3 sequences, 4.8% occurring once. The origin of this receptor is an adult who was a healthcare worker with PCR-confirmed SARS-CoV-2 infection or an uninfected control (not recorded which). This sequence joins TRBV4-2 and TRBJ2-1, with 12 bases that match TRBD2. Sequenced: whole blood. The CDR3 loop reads CASSQITSGRQNEQFF. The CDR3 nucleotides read TGTGCCAGCAGCCAGATCACTAGCGGGAGGCAAAATGAGCAGTTCTTC.